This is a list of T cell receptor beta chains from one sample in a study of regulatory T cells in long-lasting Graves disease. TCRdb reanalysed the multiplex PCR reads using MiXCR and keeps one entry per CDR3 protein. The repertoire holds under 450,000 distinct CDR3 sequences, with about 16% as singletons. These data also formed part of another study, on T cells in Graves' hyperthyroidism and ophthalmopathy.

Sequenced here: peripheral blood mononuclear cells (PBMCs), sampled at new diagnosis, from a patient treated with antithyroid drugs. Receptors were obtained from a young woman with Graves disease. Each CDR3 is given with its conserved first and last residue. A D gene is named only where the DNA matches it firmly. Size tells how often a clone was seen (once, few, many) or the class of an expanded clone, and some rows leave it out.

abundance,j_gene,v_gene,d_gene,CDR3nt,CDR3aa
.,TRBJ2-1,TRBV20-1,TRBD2,TGCAGTGCGCTACGTGCTAGCGGGGGAAACAATGAGCAGTTCTTC,CSALRASGGNNEQFF
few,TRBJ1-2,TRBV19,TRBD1,TGTGCCAGTAGTGAACAGGGGAGGCATGGCTACACCTTC,CASSEQGRHGYTF
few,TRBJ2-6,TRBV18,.,TGTGCCAGCTCACCACTGCAATCTGGGGCCAACGTCCTGACTTTC,CASSPLQSGANVLTF
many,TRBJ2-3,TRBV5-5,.,TGTGCCAGCAGCTTAGAGCAGAACACAGATACGCAGTATTTT,CASSLEQNTDTQYF
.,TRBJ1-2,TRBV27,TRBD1,TGTGCCAGCAGTCGACAGGGGTATTATGGCTACACCTTC,CASSRQGYYGYTF
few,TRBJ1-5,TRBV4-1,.,TGCGCCAGCAGCCAAATCAGAGGGCCACGCAATCAGCCCCAGCATTTT,CASSQIRGPRNQPQHF
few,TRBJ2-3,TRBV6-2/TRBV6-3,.,TGTGCCAGCAGGGGGTCAGGGATCACAGATACGCAGTATTTT,CASRGSGITDTQYF
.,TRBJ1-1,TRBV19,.,TGTGCCAGTAGTATCGGTTCGGGGGGTTCTGTAGCTTTCTTT,CASSIGSGGSVAFF
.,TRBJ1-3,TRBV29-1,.,TGCAGCGTTGACGAGGAGAGCTCTGGAAACACCATATATTTT,CSVDEESSGNTIYF
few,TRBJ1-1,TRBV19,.,TGTGCCAGTACCACGGCGGGGTGGAGCACTGAAGCTTTCTTT,CASTTAGWSTEAFF
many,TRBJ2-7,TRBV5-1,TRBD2,TGCGCCAGCAGCCAAACTAGCGGGAGGGCTGGGGGGCAGTACTTC,CASSQTSGRAGGQYF
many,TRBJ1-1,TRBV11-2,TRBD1,TGTGCCAGCAGCAAGACAGGGTCGAACACTGAAGCTTTCTTT,CASSKTGSNTEAFF
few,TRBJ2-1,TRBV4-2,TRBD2,TGTGCCAGCAGCGAATTACTAGCGGGGGGTTCGGGTGAGCAGTTCTTC,CASSELLAGGSGEQFF
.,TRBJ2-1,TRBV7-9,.,TGTGCCAGCAGCTTAGCAGTTGGAGGACCAGAGCAGTTCTTC,CASSLAVGGPEQFF
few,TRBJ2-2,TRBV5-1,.,TGCGCCAGCAGCTCCGGGGGCATCGGTGGGGAGCTGTTTTTT,CASSSGGIGGELFF
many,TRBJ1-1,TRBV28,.,TGTGCCAGCAGTTGGGGACTCCTGAACACTGAAGCTTTCTTT,CASSWGLLNTEAFF
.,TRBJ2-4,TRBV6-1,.,TGTGCCAGCAACTCCAAACTAGGGCGTGTGAAAAACATTCAGTACTTC,CASNSKLGRVKNIQYF
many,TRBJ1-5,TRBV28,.,TGTGCCAGCAGTGCCTGGGGGAGCAATCAGCCCCAGCATTTT,CASSAWGSNQPQHF
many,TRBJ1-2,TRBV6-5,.,TGTGCCAGCAGTTACGGGCGGGGACCTAACTATGGCTACACCTTC,CASSYGRGPNYGYTF
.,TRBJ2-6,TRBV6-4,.,TGTGCCAGCAGTGACTTAAAGTCTGGGGCCAACGTCCTGACTTTC,CASSDLKSGANVLTF
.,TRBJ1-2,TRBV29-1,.,TGCAGCGTTGGGGGGGTTTGGGGCTACACCTTC,CSVGGVWGYTF
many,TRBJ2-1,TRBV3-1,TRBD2,TGTGCCAGCAGCCAAGAAGGCGGGGGTGCCTACAATGAGCAGTTCTTC,CASSQEGGGAYNEQFF
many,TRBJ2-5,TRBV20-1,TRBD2,TGCAGTGCTGGACCGGGGGGGTCGGTCGGTTACCAGTACTTC,CSAGPGGSVGYQYF
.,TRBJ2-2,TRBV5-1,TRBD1,TGCGCCAGCAGCCTGGACAGGGACTTCACCGGGGAGCTGTTTTTT,CASSLDRDFTGELFF
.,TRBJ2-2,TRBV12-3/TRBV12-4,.,TGTGCCAGTTATTCGACCGGGGAGCTGTTTTTT,CASYSTGELFF
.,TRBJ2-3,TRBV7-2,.,TGTGCCAGCAGCTTCTATCTAGATACGCAGTATTTT,CASSFYLDTQYF
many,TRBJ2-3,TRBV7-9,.,TGTGCCAGCAGTCCCGAGGGATCCGATACGCAGTATTTT,CASSPEGSDTQYF
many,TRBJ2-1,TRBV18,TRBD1,TGTGCCAGCTCACCTCAAGAGGGGGCTGGGCATGAGCAGTTCTTC,CASSPQEGAGHEQFF
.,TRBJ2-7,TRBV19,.,TGTGCCAGTACCGCCGCCGACCGACGGGCTTTACGGGGGCAGTACTTC,CASTAADRRALRGQYF
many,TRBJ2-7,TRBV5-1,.,TGCGCCAGCAGGAAGGACAGCGGAGCCTACGAGCAGTACTTC,CASRKDSGAYEQYF
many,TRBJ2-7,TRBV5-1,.,TGCGCCAGCAGCTTGGGGGCAGGGCGCGAGCAGTACTTC,CASSLGAGREQYF
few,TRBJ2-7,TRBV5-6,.,TGTGCCAGCAGCTTGAATCGGTTGGGTAACGGTGACGAGCAGTACTTC,CASSLNRLGNGDEQYF
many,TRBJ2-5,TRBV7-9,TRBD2,TGTGCCAGCAGCCAGCGGGGGGGCCTACAAGAGACCCAGTACTTC,CASSQRGGLQETQYF
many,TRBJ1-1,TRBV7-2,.,TGTGCCAGCAGCCTTGGGGGCGTATGGACTGAAGCTTTCTTT,CASSLGGVWTEAFF
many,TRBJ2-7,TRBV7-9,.,TGTGCCAGCAGCTTAAACAACCCCTACGAGCAGTACTTC,CASSLNNPYEQYF
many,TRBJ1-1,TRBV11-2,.,TGTGCCAGCAGCTCCTATCTGGGGCTAAACACTGAAGCTTTCTTT,CASSSYLGLNTEAFF
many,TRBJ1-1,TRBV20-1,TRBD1,TGCAGTGCTAGAACAGGGGTCACTGAAGCTTTCTTT,CSARTGVTEAFF
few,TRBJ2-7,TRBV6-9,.,TGTGCCAGCAGTTACGCCAGATCCTACGAGCAGTACTTC,CASSYARSYEQYF
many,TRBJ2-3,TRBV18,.,TGTGCCAGCTCACCCCGACAGGGCACAGATACGCAGTATTTT,CASSPRQGTDTQYF
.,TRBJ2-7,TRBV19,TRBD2,TGTGCCAGTAGTATCGGACTAGTAAATTACGAGCAGTACTTC,CASSIGLVNYEQYF
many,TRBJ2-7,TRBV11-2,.,TGTGCCAGCCGGAAAATTGGTAGACAGAGCTCCTACGAGCAGTACTTC,CASRKIGRQSSYEQYF
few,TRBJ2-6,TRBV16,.,TGTGCCAGCAGCCCCCCGGCCGGGGCCAACGTCCTGACTTTC,CASSPPAGANVLTF
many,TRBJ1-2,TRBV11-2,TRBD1,TGTGCCAGCAGCATCGGGTACAGGGGAAGGAGAGGCTACACCTTC,CASSIGYRGRRGYTF